What follows are 25 T cell receptor beta chains derived from one specimen sequenced in a study of T cell clusters in autoimmune cytopenias. TRB was amplified from approximately 250 ng of peripheral blood genomic DNA per sample. One tube held mixed TRB-A and TRB-B primer pools for touch-down PCR. TCRdb reprocessed the multiplex PCR reads; each CDR3 protein has one entry and no DNA is given. Listed are about 5,000 distinct CDR3 sequences; 53% falls within the top ten. The same data also went into a second study, on T cell repertoires in aging, cancer and after chemotherapy.

Source material: peripheral blood. The source is a human donor in good health.

The J gene is TRBJ2-7, the V gene TRBV6-2 or TRBV6-3. Germline CDR1 and CDR2: MNHEY and SVGEGT. The CDR3 contains 14 residues. The CDR3 region is CASSYMDGTYEQYF.

This clonotype is deemed medium-sized by its frequency. This CDR3 is CASSSRTSGMLSDTQYF. The genes are TRBV13 and TRBJ2-3; TCRdb selects TRBD2, and the lack of DNA leaves this call unchecked. Germline CDR1 is PRHDT and CDR2 is FYEKMQ (reference sequence). The CDR3 spans 17 residues.

According to its frequency, this clonotype is medium-sized. The rearrangement links TRBV6-1 to TRBJ2-2; the TCRdb D gene call, TRBD1, has no DNA to confirm it. The CDR3 has 16 residues. From germline, CDR1 is MNHNS and CDR2 SASEGT. The CDR3 sequence is CASSDLGRGVTGELFF.

Its frequency marks this clonotype as medium-sized (0.01 to 0.1%). The chain recombines TRBV5-6 with TRBJ2-1; TCRdb's assignment of TRBD2 cannot be checked, as there is no DNA. Germline CDR1 SGHDT, CDR2 YYEEEE. The CDR3 loop spans 15 amino acids. CDR3 in amino acids: CASSLGLAGVDEQFF.

This rearrangement joins TRBV6-5 to TRBJ2-7; the TRBD1 assignment by TCRdb is unverifiable without DNA. The length of the CDR3 is 13 residues. Per the germline V gene, CDR1 is MNHEY and CDR2 is SVGAGI. The CDR3 loop reads CASSYGGIYEQYF.

This rearrangement joins TRBV5-6 to TRBJ1-3; the D call of TRBD1 rests on TCRdb alone, since no DNA is present to check it. This CDR3 has 19 amino acids. The V gene's germline CDR1 is SGHDT and CDR2 YYEEEE. The CDR3 sequence is CASSPDRGPYRSSGNTIYF.

The chain combines TRBV6-5 with TRBJ1-3. Germline CDR1 reads MNHEY; CDR2 reads SVGAGI. The CDR3 covers 16 residues. CDR3 protein: CASSYSVAGLGNTIYF.

CDR3 in amino acids: CASSHGGGTNYGYTF. V usage is TRBV19 and J usage is TRBJ1-2. The CDR3 sequence is 15 residues long. Germline loops: CDR1 LNHDA, CDR2 SQIVND (reference sequence).

This chain joins TRBV30 and TRBJ1-2. This CDR3 spans 13 amino acids. The germline V gene encodes CDR1 GTSNPN and CDR2 SVGIG (reference sequence). CDR3 region: CAWSVSSPYGYTF. Full variable domain (remainder filled in from reference TRBV30 and TRBJ1-2): SQTIHQWPATLVQPVGSPLSLECTVEGTSNPNLYWYRQAAGRGLQLLFYSVGIGQISSEVPQNLSASRPQDRQFILSSKKLLLSDSGFYLCAWSVSSPYGYTFGSGTRLTVV.

The rearrangement uses TRBV6-6 and TRBJ2-7; TCRdb returns TRBD1, unconfirmable since there is no DNA. The CDR3 length is 13 residues. CDR1 is MNHNY and CDR2 is SVGAGI in the germline V gene (reference sequence). CDR3 region: CASSWGTFNEQYF.

This chain uses TRBV29-1 with TRBJ2-1; TCRdb designates TRBD2, a call that cannot be tested without DNA. The CDR3 is 17 amino acids. Germline V gives CDR1 SQVTM, CDR2 ANQGSEA. CDR3 protein: CSVEEVVGQLSYNEQFF.

The chain couples TRBV12-3 or TRBV12-4 to TRBJ2-5; TCRdb's assignment of TRBD1 cannot be checked, as there is no DNA. CDR3 length: 15 amino acids. The CDR3 sequence: CASSLKLPGRETQYF.

The rearrangement links TRBV19 to TRBJ2-2; TCRdb proposes TRBD2, but this gene call is untestable without DNA. The CDR3 runs 15 residues. Per germline, CDR1 LNHDA and CDR2 SQIVND (reference sequence). The chain's CDR3 is CASSIGGGATGELFF.

This sequence joins TRBV29-1 and TRBJ2-1; checking the TCRdb D call of TRBD1 is not possible without DNA. This CDR3 comprises 11 residues. CDR1 is SQVTM and CDR2 is ANQGSEA in the germline V gene. CDR3: CSVDLGHEQFF.

This clonotype is identified as medium-sized from frequency. The gene calls are TRBV19 and TRBJ2-4; TCRdb indicates TRBD1, and absent DNA this call remains unverified. The CDR3 loop spans 13 amino acids. Looked up from germline, CDR1 is LNHDA and CDR2 is SQIVND (reference sequence). CDR3 in amino acids: CASSITGGNIQYF.

According to its frequency, this clonotype is medium-sized (0.01 to 0.1%). The chain employs TRBV6-6 and TRBJ2-1; the D call from TCRdb, TRBD2, cannot be confirmed without DNA. CDR3 length equals 15 residues. CDR1 MNHNY and CDR2 SVGAGI come from the germline V gene (reference sequence). The CDR3 here is CASSLGTSGSNEQFF.

The chain couples TRBV24-1 to TRBJ2-5; TCRdb's D call, TRBD1, is unchecked because there is no DNA. This CDR3 has 15 residues. The germline gives CDR1 KGHDR, CDR2 SFDVKD. The CDR3 sequence: CATSDLGQGEETQYF.

This chain connects TRBV29-1 to TRBJ1-1. Germline CDR1 SQVTM, CDR2 ANQGSEA. The CDR3 is 14 residues long. CDR3 region: CSVLPLLSGAEAFF.

The chain combines TRBV18 with TRBJ2-7; TCRdb calls TRBD2, which cannot be checked without DNA. The germline V gene has CDR1 KGHSH and CDR2 LQKENI. This CDR3 has 15 residues. The CDR3 sequence is CASSPKGGRTYEQYF.

This clonotype registers large by frequency. This chain connects TRBV27 to TRBJ2-7. Per germline, CDR1 MNHEY and CDR2 SMNVEV (reference sequence). The CDR3 consists of 13 residues. The CDR3 here is CASSRTALAEQYF.

The rearrangement joins TRBV30 to TRBJ1-1. Germline V gene lookup returns CDR1 GTSNPN and CDR2 SVGIG (reference sequence). The length of the CDR3 is 14 residues. This CDR3 is CAWSVPLRNTEAFF.

By frequency, this clonotype registers medium-sized. The genes are TRBV24-1 and TRBJ2-5; TCRdb's assignment of TRBD2 cannot be checked, as there is no DNA. Germline lookup yields CDR1 KGHDR and CDR2 SFDVKD. The CDR3 extends over 14 amino acids. This CDR3 reads CATSGLAGQETQYF.

The J gene is TRBJ2-2, the V gene TRBV12-3 or TRBV12-4. The CDR3 runs to 15 residues. CDR3 amino acids: CASTPVQRNAGELFF.

The rearrangement joins TRBV29-1 to TRBJ2-1; TCRdb selects TRBD2, and the lack of DNA leaves this call unchecked. Germline V gives CDR1 SQVTM, CDR2 ANQGSEA. The CDR3 sequence is 16 residues long. CDR3 region: CSVGGVASASYNEQFF.

The chain employs TRBV19 and TRBJ2-2; TCRdb gives TRBD2 as the D gene, but with no DNA this cannot be confirmed. There are 17 residues in the CDR3. Germline V gene sequence: CDR1 LNHDA, CDR2 SQIVND (reference sequence). The chain's CDR3 is CASSQTGTSGSTGELFF.